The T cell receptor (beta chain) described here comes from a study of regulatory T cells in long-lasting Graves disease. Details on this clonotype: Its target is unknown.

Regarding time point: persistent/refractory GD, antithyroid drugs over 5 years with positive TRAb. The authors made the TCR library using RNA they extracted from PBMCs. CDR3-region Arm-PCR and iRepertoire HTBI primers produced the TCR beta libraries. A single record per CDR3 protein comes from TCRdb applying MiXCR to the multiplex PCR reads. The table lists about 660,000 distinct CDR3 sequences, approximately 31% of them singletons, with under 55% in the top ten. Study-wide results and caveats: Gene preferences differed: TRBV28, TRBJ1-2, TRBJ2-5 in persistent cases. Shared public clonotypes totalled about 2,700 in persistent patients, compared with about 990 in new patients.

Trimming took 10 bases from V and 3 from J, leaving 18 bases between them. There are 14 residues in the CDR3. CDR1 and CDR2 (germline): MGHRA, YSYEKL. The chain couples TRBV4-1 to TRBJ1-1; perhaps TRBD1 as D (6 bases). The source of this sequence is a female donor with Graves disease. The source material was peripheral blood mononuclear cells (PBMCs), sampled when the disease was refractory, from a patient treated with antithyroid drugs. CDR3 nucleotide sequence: TGCGCCACCTGTCGAGGGGGACCTGACACTGAAGCTTTCTTT. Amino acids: CATCRGGPDTEAFF.